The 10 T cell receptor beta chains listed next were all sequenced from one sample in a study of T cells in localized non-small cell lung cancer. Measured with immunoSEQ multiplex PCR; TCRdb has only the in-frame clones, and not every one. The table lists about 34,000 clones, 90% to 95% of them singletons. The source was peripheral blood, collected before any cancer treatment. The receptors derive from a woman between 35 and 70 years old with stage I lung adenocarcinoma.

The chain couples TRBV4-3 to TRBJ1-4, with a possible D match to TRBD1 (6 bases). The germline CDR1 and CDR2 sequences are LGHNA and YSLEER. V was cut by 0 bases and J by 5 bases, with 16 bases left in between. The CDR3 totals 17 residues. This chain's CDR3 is CASSQEPIYRENEKLFF. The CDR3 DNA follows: TGCGCCAGCAGCCAAGAACCCATTTACAGGGAGAATGAAAAACTGTTTTTT.

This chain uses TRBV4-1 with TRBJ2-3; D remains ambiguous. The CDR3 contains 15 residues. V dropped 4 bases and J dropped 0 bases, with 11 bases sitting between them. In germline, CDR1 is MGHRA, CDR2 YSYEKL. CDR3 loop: CASSPLRLSTDTQYF. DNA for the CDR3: TGCGCCAGCAGCCCCCTTAGATTAAGCACAGATACGCAGTATTTT.

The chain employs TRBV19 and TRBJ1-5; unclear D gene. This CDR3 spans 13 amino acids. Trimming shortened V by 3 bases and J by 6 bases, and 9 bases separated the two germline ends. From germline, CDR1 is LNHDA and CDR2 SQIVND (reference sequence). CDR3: CASSITGPQPQHF. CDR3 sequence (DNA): TGTGCCAGTAGTATTACCGGGCCTCAGCCCCAGCATTTT.

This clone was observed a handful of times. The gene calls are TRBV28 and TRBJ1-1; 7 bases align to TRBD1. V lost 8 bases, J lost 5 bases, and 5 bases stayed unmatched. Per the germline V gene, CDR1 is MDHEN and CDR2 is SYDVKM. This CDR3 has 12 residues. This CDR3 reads CASGTGDTEAFF. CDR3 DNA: TGTGCCAGCGGAACAGGGGATACTGAAGCTTTCTTT. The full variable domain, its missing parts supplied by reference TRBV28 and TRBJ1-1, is DVKVTQSSRYLVKRTGEKVFLECVQDMDHENMFWYRQDPGLGLRLIYFSYDVKMKEKGDIPEGYSVSREKKERFSLILESASTNQTSMYLCASGTGDTEAFFGQGTRLTVV.

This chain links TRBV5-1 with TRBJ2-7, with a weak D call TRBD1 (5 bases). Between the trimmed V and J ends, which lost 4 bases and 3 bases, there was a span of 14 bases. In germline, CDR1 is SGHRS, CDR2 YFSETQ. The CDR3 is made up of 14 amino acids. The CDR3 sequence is CASSPPFDSYEQYF. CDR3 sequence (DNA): TGCGCCAGCAGCCCTCCCTTTGACAGCTACGAGCAGTACTTC.

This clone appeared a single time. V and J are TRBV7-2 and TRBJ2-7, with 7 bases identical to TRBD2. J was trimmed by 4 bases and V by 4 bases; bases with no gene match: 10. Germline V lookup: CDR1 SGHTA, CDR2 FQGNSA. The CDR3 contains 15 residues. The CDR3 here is CASSWGVGEGYEQYF. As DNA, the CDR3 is TGTGCCAGCAGCTGGGGCGTAGGGGAGGGATACGAGCAGTACTTC.

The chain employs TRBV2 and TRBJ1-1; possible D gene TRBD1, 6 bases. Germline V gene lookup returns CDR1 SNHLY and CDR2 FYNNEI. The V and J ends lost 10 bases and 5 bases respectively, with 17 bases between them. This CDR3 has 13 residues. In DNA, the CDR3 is TGTGCCAACAACAGGGTTCCGGGAACTGAAGCTTTCTTT. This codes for CANNRVPGTEAFF. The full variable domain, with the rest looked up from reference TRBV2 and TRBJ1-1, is EPEVTQTPSHQVTQMGQEVILRCVPISNHLYFYWYRQILGQKVEFLVSFYNNEISEKSEIFDDQFSVERPDGSNFTLKIRSTKLEDSAMYFCANNRVPGTEAFFGQGTRLTVV.

CDR3 sequence reads: CASSRGLVPDTQYF. DNA of the CDR3: TGTGCCAGCAGCCGGGGACTAGTCCCAGATACGCAGTATTTT. The chain joins TRBV7-8 to TRBJ2-3, with TRBD2 matching over 8 bases. Germline CDR1 SGHVS, CDR2 FQNEAQ. With V trimmed by 5 bases and J by 4 bases, 5 bases remained unmatched. This CDR3 contains 14 residues.

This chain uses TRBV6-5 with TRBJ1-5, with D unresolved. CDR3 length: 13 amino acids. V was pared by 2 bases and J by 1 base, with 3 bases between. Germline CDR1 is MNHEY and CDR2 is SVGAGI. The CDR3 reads CASSYQSNQPQHF. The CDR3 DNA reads TGTGCCAGCAGTTACCAGAGCAATCAGCCCCAGCATTTT.

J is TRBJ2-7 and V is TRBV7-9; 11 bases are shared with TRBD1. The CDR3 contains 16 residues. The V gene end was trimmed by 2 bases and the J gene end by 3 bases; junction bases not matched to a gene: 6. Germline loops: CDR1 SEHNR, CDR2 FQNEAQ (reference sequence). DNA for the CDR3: TGTGCCAGCAGCTTATTAAAGGGACAGGGGGTCTACGAGCAGTACTTC. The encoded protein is CASSLLKGQGVYEQYF.